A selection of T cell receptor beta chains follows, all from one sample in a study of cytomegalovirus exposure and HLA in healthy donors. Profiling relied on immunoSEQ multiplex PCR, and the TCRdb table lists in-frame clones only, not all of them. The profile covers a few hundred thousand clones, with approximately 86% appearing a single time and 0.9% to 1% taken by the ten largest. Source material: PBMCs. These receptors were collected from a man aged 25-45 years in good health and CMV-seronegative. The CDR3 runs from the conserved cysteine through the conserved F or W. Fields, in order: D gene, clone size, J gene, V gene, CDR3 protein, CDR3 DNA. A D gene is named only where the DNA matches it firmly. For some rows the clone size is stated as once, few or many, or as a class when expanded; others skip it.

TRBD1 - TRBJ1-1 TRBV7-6 CASSSGQGTNTEAFF TGTGCCAGCAGCTCGGGACAGGGGACGAACACTGAAGCTTTCTTT
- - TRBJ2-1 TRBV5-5 CASSSRPPGNEQFF TGTGCCAGCAGTTCCCGACCGCCGGGCAATGAGCAGTTCTTC
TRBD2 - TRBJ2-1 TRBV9 CASSVSGGNYNEQFF TGTGCCAGCAGCGTATCCGGGGGGAACTACAATGAGCAGTTCTTC
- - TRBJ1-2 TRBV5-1 CASSLDGTNVNGYTF TGCGCCAGCAGCTTGGACGGGACAAACGTTAATGGCTACACCTTC
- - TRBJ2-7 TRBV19 CASSIAEGAYEQYF TGTGCCAGTAGTATAGCGGAGGGGGCGTACGAGCAGTACTTC
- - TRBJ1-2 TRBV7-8 CASSFNVGDYGYTF TGTGCCAGCAGCTTTAACGTCGGGGACTATGGCTACACCTTC
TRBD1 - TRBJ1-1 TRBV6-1 CASRLGGNTEAFF TGTGCCAGCAGATTAGGGGGCAACACTGAAGCTTTCTTT
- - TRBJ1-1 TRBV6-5 CASSYVRQTSREAFF TGTGCCAGCAGTTACGTGAGACAGACCTCGCGGGAAGCTTTCTTT
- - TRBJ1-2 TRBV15 CATSRDRGTYGYTF TGTGCCACCAGCAGAGATCGGGGGACTTATGGCTACACCTTC
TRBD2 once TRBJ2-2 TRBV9 CASSRLAGGPGTGELFF TGTGCCAGCAGTCGACTAGCGGGGGGGCCCGGCACCGGGGAGCTGTTTTTT
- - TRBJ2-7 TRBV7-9 CASSLAAGNYEQYF TGTGCCAGCAGCTTAGCGGCAGGGAACTACGAGCAGTACTTC
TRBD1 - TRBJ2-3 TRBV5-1 CASRQGADTQYF TGCGCCAGCAGACAGGGGGCAGATACGCAGTATTTT
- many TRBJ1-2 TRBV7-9 CASSYRADRYGYTF TGTGCCAGCAGCTACAGGGCCGATCGCTATGGCTACACCTTC
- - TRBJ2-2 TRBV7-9 CASSQIDSNHYMVTGELFF TGTGCCAGCAGCCAGATAGATTCCAACCACTATATGGTAACCGGGGAGCTGTTTTTT
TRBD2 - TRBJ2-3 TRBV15 CATSRVLAGSGTDTQYF TGTGCCACCAGCAGAGTACTAGCGGGGAGTGGCACAGATACGCAGTATTTT
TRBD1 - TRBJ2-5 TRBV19 CASSIGTGGMETQYF TGTGCCAGTAGTATAGGTACAGGGGGTATGGAGACCCAGTACTTC
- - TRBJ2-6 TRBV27 CASSDSSGANVLTF TGTGCCAGCAGTGACAGCTCTGGGGCCAACGTCCTGACTTTC
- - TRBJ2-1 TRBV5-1 CASSPPSAYEQFF TGCGCCAGCAGCCCACCCTCAGCGTACGAGCAGTTCTTC
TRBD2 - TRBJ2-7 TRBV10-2 CASREAGVDSYEQYF TGCGCCAGCAGGGAGGCGGGGGTTGATTCCTACGAGCAGTACTTC
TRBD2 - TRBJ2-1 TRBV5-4 CASSSPTSGGAEEQFF TGTGCCAGCAGCTCCCCGACTAGCGGGGGGGCAGAAGAGCAGTTCTTC
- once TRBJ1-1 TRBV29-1 CSVDFGGGVEAFF TGCAGCGTGGACTTCGGGGGGGGAGTTGAAGCTTTCTTT
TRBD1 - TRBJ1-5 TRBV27 CASSPGQGANQPQHF TGTGCCAGCAGCCCTGGACAGGGCGCAAATCAGCCCCAGCATTTT
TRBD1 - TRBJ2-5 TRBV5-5 CASSLRISQGAGETQYF TGTGCCAGCAGCTTGCGGATTTCACAGGGGGCAGGGGAGACCCAGTACTTC
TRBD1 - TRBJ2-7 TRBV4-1 CASSQGHTGGSYEQYF TGCGCCAGCAGCCAAGGGCATACAGGGGGTTCCTACGAGCAGTACTTC
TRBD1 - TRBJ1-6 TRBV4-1 CASSQLQGTPLHF TGCGCCAGCAGCCAATTACAGGGGACACCCCTCCACTTT
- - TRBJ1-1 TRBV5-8 CASSPSGQYLFGAFF TGTGCCAGCAGCCCAAGCGGACAGTATCTTTTTGGGGCTTTCTTT
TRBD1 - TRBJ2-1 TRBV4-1 CASSRVRDRGNREQFF TGCGCCAGCAGCCGGGTCCGGGACAGGGGGAACCGTGAGCAGTTCTTC
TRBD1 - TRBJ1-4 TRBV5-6 CASSFWDRGEATNEKLFF TGTGCCAGCAGCTTCTGGGACAGAGGGGAAGCAACTAATGAAAAACTGTTTTTT
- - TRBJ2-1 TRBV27 CASRNGLIDEQFF TGTGCCAGCAGGAATGGACTGATCGATGAGCAGTTCTTC
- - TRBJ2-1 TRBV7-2 CASSQADYSYNEQFF TGTGCCAGCAGCCAAGCGGATTACTCCTACAATGAGCAGTTCTTC
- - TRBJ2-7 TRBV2 CASSERIRGSNEQYF TGTGCCAGCAGTGAAAGAATCCGGGGTAGTAACGAGCAGTACTTC
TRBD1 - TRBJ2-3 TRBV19 CASSSTGNTDTQYF TGTGCCAGTAGTTCGACAGGGAACACAGATACGCAGTATTTT
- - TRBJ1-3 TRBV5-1 CASSSAGQIGNTIYF TGCGCCAGCAGCTCTGCGGGGCAAATTGGAAACACCATATATTTT
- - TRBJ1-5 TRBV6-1 CASSIAGENQPQHF TGTGCCAGCAGTATAGCGGGGGAAAATCAGCCCCAGCATTTT
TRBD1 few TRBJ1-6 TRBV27 CAIRQGGPNSPLHF TGTGCCATTAGACAGGGTGGACCTAATTCACCCCTCCACTTT
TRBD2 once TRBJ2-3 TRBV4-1 CASSYGLDHTDTQYF TGCGCCAGCAGTTACGGACTAGATCACACAGATACGCAGTATTTT
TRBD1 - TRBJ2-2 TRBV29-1 CSALGTGPAGELFF TGCAGCGCCCTAGGGACAGGGCCCGCCGGGGAGCTGTTTTTT
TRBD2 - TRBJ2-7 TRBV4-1 CASSQDRDLAGVSYEQYF TGCGCCAGCAGCCAAGATCGTGATCTAGCGGGGGTCTCCTACGAGCAGTACTTC
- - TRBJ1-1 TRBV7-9 CASSLAGYGGKNTEAFF TGTGCCAGCAGCTTAGCGGGTTATGGGGGGAAGAACACTGAAGCTTTCTTT
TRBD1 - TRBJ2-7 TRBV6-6 CATKPRNRGRNEQYF TGTGCCACCAAACCCCGGAACAGGGGGCGGAACGAGCAGTACTTC
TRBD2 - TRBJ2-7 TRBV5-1 CASSLGRGGYEQYF TGCGCCAGCAGCTTGGGCCGGGGGGGATACGAGCAGTACTTC
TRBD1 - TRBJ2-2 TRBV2 CASSERGPGELFF TGTGCCAGCAGTGAAAGGGGGCCCGGGGAGCTGTTTTTT
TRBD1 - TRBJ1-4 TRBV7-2 CASSSPGGTEKLFF TGTGCCAGCAGCTCTCCAGGGGGCACTGAAAAACTGTTTTTT
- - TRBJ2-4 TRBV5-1 CASSLSSVQGENIQYF TGCGCCAGCAGCTTGTCGTCGGTACAGGGCGAAAACATTCAGTACTTC
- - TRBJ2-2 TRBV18 CASSRYGGVQYTGELFF TGTGCCAGCTCACGTTACGGCGGGGTTCAATACACCGGGGAGCTGTTTTTT
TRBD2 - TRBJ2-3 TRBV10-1 CASSVGLAGTDTQYF TGCGCCAGCAGTGTTGGACTAGCTGGCACAGATACGCAGTATTTT
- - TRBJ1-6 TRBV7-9 CASSLGRSSYNSPLHF TGTGCCAGCAGCTTAGGCCGGAGCTCCTATAATTCACCCCTCCACTTT
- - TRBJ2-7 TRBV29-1 CSVEVSWEGDGEQYF TGCAGCGTTGAAGTTAGTTGGGAGGGGGACGGCGAGCAGTACTTC
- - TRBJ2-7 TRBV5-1 CASSSDPGPYYEQYF TGCGCCAGCAGCTCGGACCCAGGGCCCTATTACGAGCAGTACTTC
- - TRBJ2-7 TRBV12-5 CASGSLRPQYF TGTGCTAGTGGTTCCCTGCGGCCTCAGTACTTC
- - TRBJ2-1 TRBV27 CASSFQAPQPMYSYNEQFF TGTGCCAGCAGTTTCCAAGCCCCACAGCCCATGTACTCCTACAATGAGCAGTTCTTC
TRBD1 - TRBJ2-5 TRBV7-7 CASSQTGLKETQYF TGTGCCAGCAGCCAGACAGGGCTTAAAGAGACCCAGTACTTC
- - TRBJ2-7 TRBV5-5 CASSLGLRRVISYEQYF TGTGCCAGCAGCTTGGGATTGCGGAGGGTTATCTCCTACGAGCAGTACTTC